The 2 T cell receptor beta chains below come from one sample, sequenced in a study of blood T cells in healthy people across ages. For the second PCR, which ran for about 6 to 12 cycles, a sample-barcoded 5' primer and a J-beta primer mix were used. TCRdb reanalysed the 5' RACE reads using MiXCR and keeps one entry per CDR3 protein. The sample has some 930,000 distinct CDR3 sequences; about 29% are singletons. These data also featured in a second study, about T cells of mothers and their children.

Sequencing used blood. All receptors derive from a woman in her thirties or forties in good health.

The chain links TRBV27 to TRBJ2-7; 9 nucleotides agree with TRBD2. The trim removed 6 bases at V and 2 bases at J, leaving 11 bases unmatched. CDR1 is MNHEY, CDR2 SMNVEV, per germline (reference sequence). This CDR3 is built from 16 residues. CDR3 sequence: CASSPGPGLAPYEQYF. CDR3 coding DNA: TGTGCCAGCAGCCCTGGGCCGGGACTAGCTCCCTACGAGCAGTACTTC.

This clonotype was seen at least ten times. The chain has TRBV11-2 and TRBJ2-6; TRBD2 agrees at 9 bases. Trimming at V came to 2 bases and at J to 0 bases, leaving 5 bases not matched to a gene. The germline V gene encodes CDR1 SGHAT and CDR2 FQNNGV. This CDR3 has 18 amino acids. The CDR3 nucleotides are TGTGCCAGCAGCTTATGGACTAGCGTAAGCTCTGGGGCCAACGTCCTGACTTTC. It yields the protein CASSLWTSVSSGANVLTF.